The sequence of this TCR beta chain was determined in a study of blood T cell repertoires in COVID-19. Across the whole study: The United States, Italy and Spain provided the acute and convalescent COVID-19 samples. Sources were T cells, B-cell-depleted T cells, or PBMCs; the material itself was cDNA or gDNA.

Researchers sorted participants into cohorts using their self-reported clinical history. In the original processing: By means of reference gene primer amplification, nucleated cell counts were estimated. Sequencing used immunoSEQ multiplex PCR; TCRdb keeps in-frame clones, though not all of them. Clone size and the V and J calls come from that table; the DNA yielded D and trimming. The repertoire holds about 400,000 clones, roughly 86% seen once, with around 2.1% in the top ten. From germline, CDR1 is SGHVS and CDR2 FQNEAQ. The length of the CDR3 is 13 residues. Unmatched junction bases numbered 1, after V lost 1 base and J lost 7 bases.

This sequence was found in a woman aged 40 to 50 with acute COVID-19. The sequencing input was PBMCs or T cells enriched from blood (not recorded which). The chain has TRBV7-8 and TRBJ1-3; TRBD1 aligns across 7 bases. CDR3 sequence reads: CASSLGDSNTIYF. Written as DNA, the CDR3 is TGTGCCAGCAGCTTAGGGGACAGTAACACCATATATTTT.